The rows below give T cell receptor beta chains drawn from one sample of a study of blood T cells in healthy people across ages. TCRdb redid the calling of the 5' RACE reads with MiXCR, one entry per CDR3 protein. The profile shows 1.5 million to 2 million distinct CDR3 sequences, roughly 27% of them singletons. The sample taken for sequencing was blood. Receptors originate from a woman aged 25 to 39 in good health. Both conserved end residues are trimmed from each CDR3.

J gene: TRBJ2-1; V gene: TRBV5-1; CDR3 protein: ASSLGGRGFNNEQF
J gene: TRBJ2-3; V gene: TRBV29-1; CDR3 protein: SVPVLLGGSTDTQY
J gene: TRBJ2-1; V gene: TRBV5-1; CDR3 protein: ASSFGTDTYNEQF
J gene: TRBJ2-1; V gene: TRBV29-1; CDR3 protein: SVEILGLAGGPKSYNEQF
J gene: TRBJ1-2; V gene: TRBV5-1; CDR3 protein: ASSLAGPKGGYT
J gene: TRBJ2-1; V gene: TRBV30; CDR3 protein: AWCVASGDEQF
J gene: TRBJ2-1; V gene: TRBV28; CDR3 protein: ASGGSGAPHNEQF
J gene: TRBJ2-3; V gene: TRBV28; CDR3 protein: ASSSRIGTGAADTQY
J gene: TRBJ1-5; V gene: TRBV6-5; CDR3 protein: ASSPSGIGNQPQH
J gene: TRBJ1-2; V gene: TRBV27; CDR3 protein: ASSLGRTGSHVGYT
J gene: TRBJ2-7; V gene: TRBV3-1; CDR3 protein: ASSPGGWRGSYEQY